These 10 T cell receptor beta chains came from one sample sequenced in a study of blood T cells in healthy people across ages. Primers used in a second PCR of roughly 6 to 12 cycles were a sample-barcoded 5' primer and a J-beta primer mix. TCRdb reprocessed the 5' RACE reads via MiXCR and lists one record per CDR3 protein. The sample has approximately 880,000 distinct CDR3 sequences; roughly 52% are singletons. Sequences were obtained from blood. The receptors stem from a man aged 25-45 years in good health.

V is TRBV20-1 and J is TRBJ2-3, with 8 nucleotides matching TRBD1. The CDR3 sequence is 14 residues long. From germline, CDR1 is DFQATT and CDR2 SNEGSKA (reference sequence). With V trimmed by 1 base and J by 7 bases, 7 bases remained unmatched. Here the CDR3 reads CSARVGQGLNTQYF. As DNA, the CDR3 is TGCAGTGCTAGAGTCGGACAGGGTCTGAATACGCAGTATTTT.

Only a few counts were recorded for this clonotype. This sequence joins TRBV20-1 and TRBJ2-5; D might be TRBD1 (6 bases). The V end was cut by 6 bases, the J end by 1 base, with 15 bases between. The CDR3 is 14 amino acids. CDR1 and CDR2 (germline): DFQATT, SNEGSKA (reference sequence). CDR3 amino acids: CSAAVQGSQETQYF. The CDR3 DNA sequence: TGCAGTGCCGCAGTACAGGGTTCCCAAGAGACCCAGTACTTC.

In this sample, this clonotype turned up a few times. The chain has TRBV28 and TRBJ2-5; TRBD2 matches 7 bases. The tail of the sequence fits TRBJ2-7 better, so the J call may be wrong. From germline, CDR1 is MDHEN and CDR2 SYDVKM. This CDR3 spans 14 amino acids. The CDR3 nucleotides read TGTGCCAGCTCTCCGGGACTATCAACCTACGAGCAGTACTTC. Its protein product is CASSPGLSTYEQYF.

This chain uses TRBV13 with TRBJ2-5; tentative D call: TRBD2 (6 bases). The DNA end lines up better with TRBJ2-7; the J call may be wrong. From germline, CDR1 is PRHDT and CDR2 FYEKMQ (reference sequence). This CDR3 has 14 amino acids. CDR3 loop: CASSLDYPVYEQYF. The CDR3 DNA reads as TGTGCCAGCAGCTTGGACTACCCGGTTTACGAGCAGTACTTC.

The V call is TRBV7-2, the J call TRBJ2-7; 11 bases match TRBD1. This CDR3 has 15 residues. Germline V gene data show CDR1 as SGHTA and CDR2 as FQGNSA. With 4 bases clipped from V and 7 bases from J, the junction kept 9 bases outside the gene matches. The CDR3 nucleotides are TGTGCCAGCAGCTCACTCCGGGACAGGGGGTATGAGCAGTACTTC. Its translation: CASSSLRDRGYEQYF.

This clonotype was found a few times. The chain combines TRBV20-1 with TRBJ2-3; D remains unclear. Germline CDR1 is DFQATT and CDR2 is SNEGSKA (reference sequence). This CDR3 comprises 14 residues. Trimming took 3 bases from V and 2 from J, leaving 12 bases between them. The CDR3 reads CSASLTGDTDTQYF. The CDR3 coding sequence is TGCAGTGCTAGCCTGACTGGCGACACAGATACGCAGTATTTT.

This clonotype was observed many times. The chain couples TRBV18 to TRBJ1-2; TRBD1 agrees at 7 bases. Germline CDR1 is KGHSH and CDR2 is LQKENI. V was clipped by 2 bases and J by 4 bases; unmatched bases: 4. The CDR3 is 14 amino acids. CDR3 nucleotides: TGTGCCAGCTCACCAGACAGGGTTAGCTATGGCTACACCTTC. Translated, it gives CASSPDRVSYGYTF.

The chain carries TRBV27 and TRBJ2-7; D not resolved. Germline CDR1 reads MNHEY; CDR2 reads SMNVEV (reference sequence). CDR3 length: 13 amino acids. V shed 6 bases and J shed 8 bases, with 17 bases lying between them. In DNA, the CDR3 is TGTGCCAGCAGGCCCTCAGCTCTACGAAAGCAGTACTTC. Translating gives CASRPSALRKQYF.

V gene TRBV7-9 combines with J gene TRBJ2-7, with 7 bases identical to TRBD1. Germline CDR1 reads SEHNR; CDR2 reads FQNEAQ (reference sequence). V lost 7 bases, J lost 4 bases, and 10 bases stayed unmatched. This CDR3 comprises 14 residues. CDR3 in amino acids: CASTPLQGLYEQYF. In DNA form, the CDR3 reads TGTGCCAGCACCCCCTTACAGGGGCTTTACGAGCAGTACTTC.

This chain joins TRBV20-1 and TRBJ1-5, with a weak D call TRBD1 (6 bases). This CDR3 has 12 amino acids. Germline values: CDR1 DFQATT, CDR2 SNEGSKA (reference sequence). The germline V and J ends were trimmed by 8 bases and 2 bases, with 10 bases remaining between them. The CDR3 region is CSTGLGNQPQHF. CDR3 DNA: TGCAGTACAGGGCTAGGCAATCAGCCCCAGCATTTT.